This T cell receptor (beta chain) stems from a study of CD8 T cells in Susac syndrome. Random hexamers primed reverse transcription of 0.5 to 1 ug RNA. One entry per CDR3 protein, called by TCRdb with MiXCR from the immunoSEQ multiplex PCR reads. Among about 120,000 distinct CDR3 sequences listed, approximately 96% were seen once. CDR1 is SGHRS and CDR2 is YFSETQ in the germline V gene. The CDR3 extends over 13 amino acids. V lost 7 bases and J lost 3, with 14 bases in between. The genes are TRBV5-1 and TRBJ2-7; a weak D match, TRBD2 (6 bases). This receptor was obtained from a human donor with Susac syndrome. Sequencing was performed on CD4+ T cells from PBMCs. The CDR3 nucleotides are TGCGCCAGCCTCGGGAGACTCCTCTACGAGCAGTACTTC. Residues: CASLGRLLYEQYF.